Following are 32 T cell receptor beta chains from one sample sequenced in a study of T cells expressing NK-cell markers. TCRdb re-called the 5' RACE reads and shows each CDR3 protein once, DNA omitted. The table for this sample gives about 260,000 distinct CDR3 sequences. Material: blood T cells: a sorted CD56 or NKG2C T cell subset, CD4+ or CD8+ T cells, or bulk PBMC T cells (not recorded which). The receptors were gathered from a man aged 18 to 29 in good health.

The chain couples TRBV5-6 to TRBJ2-1. The CDR3 has 14 residues. Germline loops: CDR1 SGHDT, CDR2 YYEEEE. CDR3 loop: CASSSKRGINEQFF.

The chain is built from TRBV20-1 and TRBJ2-1; the TCRdb D gene call, TRBD2, has no DNA to confirm it. Germline V gene sequence: CDR1 DFQATT, CDR2 SNEGSKA (reference sequence). CDR3 size: 14 residues. This CDR3 reads CSARGRPSYNEQFF.

This sequence joins TRBV12-3 or TRBV12-4 and TRBJ2-2; TCRdb indicates TRBD1, and absent DNA this call remains unverified. The CDR3 is made up of 15 amino acids. CDR3: CASSPLGHSTGELFF.

CDR3 loop: CASSWGAGYNSPLHF. The genes are TRBV7-2 and TRBJ1-6; TCRdb's assignment of TRBD1 cannot be checked, as there is no DNA. CDR3 size: 15 residues. Per the germline V gene, CDR1 is SGHTA and CDR2 is FQGNSA.

This sequence joins TRBV5-1 and TRBJ2-1. The length of the CDR3 is 11 residues. CDR1 and CDR2 from the germline V gene are SGHRS and YFSETQ. CDR3 protein: CASSGESEQFF.

The chain links TRBV23-1 to TRBJ2-5; checking the TCRdb D call of TRBD1 is not possible without DNA. TRBV23-1 is annotated as an ORF whose role is uncertain. This CDR3 region has 16 residues. The CDR3 region is CASSQSMGQGVETQYF.

The chain is built from TRBV25-1 and TRBJ2-1; absent DNA, TCRdb's TRBD1 call cannot be checked. Germline V gives CDR1 MGHDK, CDR2 SYGVNS. The CDR3 spans 16 residues. This chain's CDR3 is CASSGWTGSPFNEQFF. Combining the CDR3 with reference TRBV25-1 and TRBJ2-1 gives the whole variable domain EADIYQTPRYLVIGTGKKITLECSQTMGHDKMYWYQQDPGMELHLIHYSYGVNSTEKGDLSSESTVSRIRTEHFPLTLESARPSHTSQYLCASSGWTGSPFNEQFFGPGTRLTVL.

The chain recombines TRBV12-3 or TRBV12-4 with TRBJ2-5; TCRdb indicates TRBD1, and absent DNA this call remains unverified. The CDR3 length is 13 residues. CDR3: CASSLPGQETQYF.

V and J are TRBV29-1 and TRBJ2-2; lacking DNA, the TRBD2 call made by TCRdb goes unchecked. This CDR3 has 20 amino acids. CDR1 SQVTM and CDR2 ANQGSEA come from the germline V gene. CDR3 protein: CSVEGLAFPSGGSNTGELFF.

The J gene is TRBJ2-1, the V gene TRBV12-3 or TRBV12-4; TCRdb names TRBD1, which stays unverified in the absence of DNA. The CDR3 is 12 amino acids. This CDR3 reads CASSLYRGPQFF.

V gene TRBV2 combines with J gene TRBJ2-2; TCRdb indicates TRBD1, and absent DNA this call remains unverified. Germline lookup yields CDR1 SNHLY and CDR2 FYNNEI. This CDR3 comprises 14 residues. The CDR3 sequence is CASISGYYTGELFF.

The genes are TRBV27 and TRBJ2-3; the D gene TCRdb calls, TRBD1, cannot be checked with no DNA. CDR1 MNHEY and CDR2 SMNVEV come from the germline V gene (reference sequence). The CDR3 sequence is 14 residues long. CDR3 residues: CASNLRGAGDTQYF.

This chain connects TRBV28 to TRBJ2-3; TCRdb proposes TRBD2, but this gene call is untestable without DNA. The germline V gene has CDR1 MDHEN and CDR2 SYDVKM. The CDR3 has 16 residues. The CDR3 protein is CASRPPPSGSVDTQYF.

The gene calls are TRBV15 and TRBJ2-3; TCRdb indicates TRBD2, and absent DNA this call remains unverified. CDR1 and CDR2 (germline): LNHNV, YYDKDF (reference sequence). The CDR3 loop spans 17 amino acids. The CDR3: CATSRDKLAGNTDTQYF.

The chain couples TRBV29-1 to TRBJ1-2; TCRdb designates TRBD1, a call that cannot be tested without DNA. Germline V gene lookup returns CDR1 SQVTM and CDR2 ANQGSEA. CDR3 length: 13 amino acids. CDR3 residues: CSVAGPTNYGYTF. Filled out from reference TRBV29-1 and TRBJ1-2, the complete variable domain reads SAVISQKPSRDICQRGTSLTIQCQVDSQVTMMFWYRQQPGQSLTLIATANQGSEATYESGFVIDKFPISRPNLTFSTLTVSNMSPEDSSIYLCSVAGPTNYGYTFGSGTRLTVV.

The chain has TRBV30 and TRBJ2-3. The CDR3 extends over 14 amino acids. The germline V gene encodes CDR1 GTSNPN and CDR2 SVGIG (reference sequence). CDR3 residues: CAWSDLVGSDTQYF.

V and J are TRBV6-6 and TRBJ2-3; the D gene TCRdb calls, TRBD2, cannot be checked with no DNA. This CDR3 spans 13 amino acids. The V gene's germline CDR1 is MNHNY and CDR2 SVGAGI (reference sequence). The CDR3 here is CASSKTIPSTQYF.

This rearrangement joins TRBV20-1 to TRBJ1-1. This CDR3 comprises 13 residues. Per germline, CDR1 DFQATT and CDR2 SNEGSKA (reference sequence). CDR3 sequence reads: CSAIPSGNTEAFF.

This CDR3 reads CSARVGGPNEAFF. This chain uses TRBV20-1 with TRBJ1-1; TCRdb designates TRBD1, a call that cannot be tested without DNA. The germline CDR1 and CDR2 sequences are DFQATT and SNEGSKA (reference sequence). The CDR3 extends over 13 amino acids.

This chain joins TRBV11-2 and TRBJ1-2; TCRdb proposes TRBD1, but this gene call is untestable without DNA. This CDR3 comprises 16 residues. Germline values: CDR1 SGHAT, CDR2 FQNNGV. CDR3 loop: CASSLELRGRGSGYTF.

The chain recombines TRBV7-2 with TRBJ2-7. The CDR3 is 14 amino acids. CDR1 SGHTA and CDR2 FQGNSA come from the germline V gene. The CDR3 spells CASSLVGLFGEQYF.

V and J are TRBV15 and TRBJ2-7; TCRdb calls TRBD1, which cannot be checked without DNA. The CDR3 is made up of 15 amino acids. Germline assignment: CDR1 LNHNV and CDR2 YYDKDF (reference sequence). The CDR3 region is CATSRDRATGGEQYF.

The chain employs TRBV7-9 and TRBJ2-1; as DNA is missing, the TRBD2 call by TCRdb cannot be tested. Germline CDR1 reads SEHNR; CDR2 reads FQNEAQ (reference sequence). The CDR3 is 16 residues long. CDR3 protein: CASSSSASGSWAEQFF.

The gene calls are TRBV4-2 and TRBJ2-1; TCRdb calls TRBD2, which cannot be checked without DNA. The CDR3 has 15 residues. Germline assignment: CDR1 LGHNA and CDR2 YNFKEQ. The CDR3 sequence is CASSHGSSGKNEQFF.

This chain's CDR3 is CASSVYGDTQYF. The chain carries TRBV9 and TRBJ2-3. This CDR3 is built from 12 residues. Germline V CDR1 and CDR2: SGDLS, YYNGEE. Together with reference TRBV9 and TRBJ2-3, the CDR3 gives the full variable domain: DSGVTQTPKHLITATGQRVTLRCSPRSGDLSVYWYQQSLDQGLQFLIQYYNGEERAKGNILERFSAQQFPDLHSELNLSSLELGDSALYFCASSVYGDTQYFGPGTRLTVL.

The V call is TRBV5-1, the J call TRBJ2-3; with no DNA, the TCRdb D assignment of TRBD1 cannot be verified. The CDR3 has 15 amino acids. Looked up from germline, CDR1 is SGHRS and CDR2 is YFSETQ. The CDR3 reads CASSMTGVMGDTQYF.

The rearrangement uses TRBV7-2 and TRBJ2-1; the D call from TCRdb, TRBD1, cannot be confirmed without DNA. The CDR3 runs to 14 residues. The germline V gene has CDR1 SGHTA and CDR2 FQGNSA. CDR3 in amino acids: CASSPQDRVHEQFF.

The J gene is TRBJ2-3, the V gene TRBV19; TCRdb picks TRBD2, but there is no DNA to check that call. This CDR3 has 15 residues. CDR1 is LNHDA, CDR2 SQIVND, per germline (reference sequence). The CDR3 spells CASTLGTSGTDTQYF.

This rearrangement joins TRBV3-1 to TRBJ1-2; TCRdb picks TRBD1, but there is no DNA to check that call. The CDR3 is 14 residues long. Germline values: CDR1 LGHDT, CDR2 YNNKEL (reference sequence). Here the CDR3 reads CASSQALGAIGYTF.

The chain employs TRBV19 and TRBJ2-2; the D call of TRBD1 rests on TCRdb alone, since no DNA is present to check it. CDR1 is LNHDA, CDR2 SQIVND, per germline (reference sequence). The CDR3 extends over 16 amino acids. The CDR3 sequence is CASSIGPGINTGELFF.

The chain carries TRBV25-1 and TRBJ2-5; absent DNA, TCRdb's TRBD1 call cannot be checked. There are 13 residues in the CDR3. Germline-derived CDR1 and CDR2 are MGHDK and SYGVNS. CDR3 sequence reads: CASSESSPKTQYF. The whole variable domain, filled in from reference TRBV25-1 and TRBJ2-5, reads EADIYQTPRYLVIGTGKKITLECSQTMGHDKMYWYQQDPGMELHLIHYSYGVNSTEKGDLSSESTVSRIRTEHFPLTLESARPSHTSQYLCASSESSPKTQYFGPGTRLLVL.

V is TRBV12-3 or TRBV12-4 and J is TRBJ2-1; TCRdb's D call of TRBD2 is untestable without DNA. The CDR3 runs 14 residues. This CDR3 reads CASSPQRLVNEQFF.